This entry lists 9 T cell receptor beta chains sequenced from one sample in a study of Ad26.COV2.S vaccination and SARS-CoV-2 variants. Treatment in this sample: around 19 received Ad26.COV2.S at low or high dose, single or two shots; about 5 received placebo; per-sample allocation not given. Day 63 after the first injection of vaccine or placebo was the sampling time. Libraries were prepared by immunoSEQ multiplex PCR; TCRdb keeps only in-frame clonotypes and omits some of them. Among some 300,000 clones listed, just over 85% were seen once. This material consisted of peripheral blood, taken in a trial of Ad26.COV2.S vaccine versus placebo. These receptors were taken from a person between 18 and 65 years old who received the Ad26.COV2.S COVID-19 vaccine or a placebo.

The rearrangement links TRBV18 to TRBJ2-1; TRBD1 agrees at 7 bases. The germline V gene has CDR1 KGHSH and CDR2 LQKENI. There are 15 residues in the CDR3. After removal of 1 base from V and 8 bases from J, the junction contained 8 bases not matched to a gene. Here the CDR3 DNA reads TGTGCCAGCTCACCACAGACAGGGAATTTAGATGAGCAGTTCTTC. This translates into CASSPQTGNLDEQFF.

The V and J genes are TRBV27 and TRBJ2-7, with 7 bases fitting TRBD1. With V trimmed by 5 bases and J by 4 bases, 8 bases remained unmatched. From germline, CDR1 is MNHEY and CDR2 SMNVEV (reference sequence). The CDR3 totals 14 residues. CDR3 residues: CASSPDRVAYEQYF. The CDR3 DNA sequence: TGTGCCAGCAGTCCCGACAGGGTCGCGTACGAGCAGTACTTC.

The J gene is TRBJ1-6, the V gene TRBV18; 9 nucleotides agree with TRBD1. Germline V gives CDR1 KGHSH, CDR2 LQKENI. V shed 1 base and J 7 bases; nucleotides not matched to a gene: 5. The CDR3 is 16 amino acids. The CDR3 bases are TGTGCCAGCTCACCACTCGACAGGGGGTACAATTCACCCCTCCACTTT. Translating it yields CASSPLDRGYNSPLHF.

The rearrangement uses TRBV3-1 (or the pseudogene TRBV3-2) and TRBJ1-4; the D gene is possibly TRBD1 (5 bases). The CDR3 has 15 residues. Germline lookup yields CDR1 LGHDT and CDR2 YNNKEL (reference sequence). V gave up 2 bases and J gave up 8 bases, with 15 bases separating them. The DNA for the CDR3 is TGTGCCAGCAGCCAAATTTTTGGGGCTCGGGAAAAACTGTTTTTT. Translated, it gives CASSQIFGAREKLFF.

This rearrangement joins TRBV4-2 to TRBJ1-1; 8 nucleotides match TRBD1. The germline V gene encodes CDR1 LGHNA and CDR2 YNFKEQ. The CDR3 runs 15 residues. V dropped 0 bases and J dropped 5; count of bases not matched to a gene: 5. The CDR3 nucleotides read TGTGCCAGCAGCCAAGAGACAGGGGTCGTGACTGAAGCTTTCTTT. Translating gives CASSQETGVVTEAFF.

The chain carries TRBV19 and TRBJ2-2, with D maybe TRBD1 (6 bases). From germline, CDR1 is LNHDA and CDR2 SQIVND (reference sequence). V gave up 3 bases and J gave up 1 base, with 12 bases separating them. CDR3 size: 16 residues. The CDR3 spells CASSMEDRKNTGELFF. CDR3 sequence (DNA): TGTGCCAGTAGTATGGAGGACAGAAAGAACACCGGGGAGCTGTTTTTT. Full variable domain (outside the CDR3, taken from reference TRBV19 and TRBJ2-2): DGGITQSPKYLFRKEGQNVTLSCEQNLNHDAMYWYRQDPGQGLRLIYYSQIVNDFQKGDIAEGYSVSREKKESFPLTVTSAQKNPTAFYLCASSMEDRKNTGELFFGEGSRLTVL.

The chain links TRBV2 to TRBJ2-2; D not certain. Between the trimmed V and J ends, which lost 6 bases and 1 base, there was a span of 9 bases. Germline V CDR1 and CDR2: SNHLY, FYNNEI. This CDR3 is built from 14 residues. The CDR3 reads CASSLGWNTGELFF. The DNA for the CDR3 is TGTGCCAGCAGCCTCGGTTGGAACACCGGGGAGCTGTTTTTT.

The gene calls are TRBV5-1 and TRBJ2-2, with a weak D call TRBD2 (5 bases). The V and J ends lost 4 bases and 5 bases respectively, with 9 bases between them. The CDR3 consists of 13 residues. The germline CDR1 and CDR2 sequences are SGHRS and YFSETQ. The CDR3 region is CASSVRETGELFF. The CDR3 region has the DNA TGCGCCAGCAGCGTAAGGGAGACCGGGGAGCTGTTTTTT.

This chain joins TRBV7-2 and TRBJ2-5; the D gene is possibly TRBD1 (6 bases). The CDR3 is 14 residues long. With 4 bases removed from V and 7 bases from J, the gap between germline ends came to 16 bases. The germline V gene has CDR1 SGHTA and CDR2 FQGNSA. This CDR3 is CASSSWTVQGTQYF. CDR3 in DNA: TGTGCCAGCAGCTCCTGGACAGTCCAGGGGACCCAGTACTTC.